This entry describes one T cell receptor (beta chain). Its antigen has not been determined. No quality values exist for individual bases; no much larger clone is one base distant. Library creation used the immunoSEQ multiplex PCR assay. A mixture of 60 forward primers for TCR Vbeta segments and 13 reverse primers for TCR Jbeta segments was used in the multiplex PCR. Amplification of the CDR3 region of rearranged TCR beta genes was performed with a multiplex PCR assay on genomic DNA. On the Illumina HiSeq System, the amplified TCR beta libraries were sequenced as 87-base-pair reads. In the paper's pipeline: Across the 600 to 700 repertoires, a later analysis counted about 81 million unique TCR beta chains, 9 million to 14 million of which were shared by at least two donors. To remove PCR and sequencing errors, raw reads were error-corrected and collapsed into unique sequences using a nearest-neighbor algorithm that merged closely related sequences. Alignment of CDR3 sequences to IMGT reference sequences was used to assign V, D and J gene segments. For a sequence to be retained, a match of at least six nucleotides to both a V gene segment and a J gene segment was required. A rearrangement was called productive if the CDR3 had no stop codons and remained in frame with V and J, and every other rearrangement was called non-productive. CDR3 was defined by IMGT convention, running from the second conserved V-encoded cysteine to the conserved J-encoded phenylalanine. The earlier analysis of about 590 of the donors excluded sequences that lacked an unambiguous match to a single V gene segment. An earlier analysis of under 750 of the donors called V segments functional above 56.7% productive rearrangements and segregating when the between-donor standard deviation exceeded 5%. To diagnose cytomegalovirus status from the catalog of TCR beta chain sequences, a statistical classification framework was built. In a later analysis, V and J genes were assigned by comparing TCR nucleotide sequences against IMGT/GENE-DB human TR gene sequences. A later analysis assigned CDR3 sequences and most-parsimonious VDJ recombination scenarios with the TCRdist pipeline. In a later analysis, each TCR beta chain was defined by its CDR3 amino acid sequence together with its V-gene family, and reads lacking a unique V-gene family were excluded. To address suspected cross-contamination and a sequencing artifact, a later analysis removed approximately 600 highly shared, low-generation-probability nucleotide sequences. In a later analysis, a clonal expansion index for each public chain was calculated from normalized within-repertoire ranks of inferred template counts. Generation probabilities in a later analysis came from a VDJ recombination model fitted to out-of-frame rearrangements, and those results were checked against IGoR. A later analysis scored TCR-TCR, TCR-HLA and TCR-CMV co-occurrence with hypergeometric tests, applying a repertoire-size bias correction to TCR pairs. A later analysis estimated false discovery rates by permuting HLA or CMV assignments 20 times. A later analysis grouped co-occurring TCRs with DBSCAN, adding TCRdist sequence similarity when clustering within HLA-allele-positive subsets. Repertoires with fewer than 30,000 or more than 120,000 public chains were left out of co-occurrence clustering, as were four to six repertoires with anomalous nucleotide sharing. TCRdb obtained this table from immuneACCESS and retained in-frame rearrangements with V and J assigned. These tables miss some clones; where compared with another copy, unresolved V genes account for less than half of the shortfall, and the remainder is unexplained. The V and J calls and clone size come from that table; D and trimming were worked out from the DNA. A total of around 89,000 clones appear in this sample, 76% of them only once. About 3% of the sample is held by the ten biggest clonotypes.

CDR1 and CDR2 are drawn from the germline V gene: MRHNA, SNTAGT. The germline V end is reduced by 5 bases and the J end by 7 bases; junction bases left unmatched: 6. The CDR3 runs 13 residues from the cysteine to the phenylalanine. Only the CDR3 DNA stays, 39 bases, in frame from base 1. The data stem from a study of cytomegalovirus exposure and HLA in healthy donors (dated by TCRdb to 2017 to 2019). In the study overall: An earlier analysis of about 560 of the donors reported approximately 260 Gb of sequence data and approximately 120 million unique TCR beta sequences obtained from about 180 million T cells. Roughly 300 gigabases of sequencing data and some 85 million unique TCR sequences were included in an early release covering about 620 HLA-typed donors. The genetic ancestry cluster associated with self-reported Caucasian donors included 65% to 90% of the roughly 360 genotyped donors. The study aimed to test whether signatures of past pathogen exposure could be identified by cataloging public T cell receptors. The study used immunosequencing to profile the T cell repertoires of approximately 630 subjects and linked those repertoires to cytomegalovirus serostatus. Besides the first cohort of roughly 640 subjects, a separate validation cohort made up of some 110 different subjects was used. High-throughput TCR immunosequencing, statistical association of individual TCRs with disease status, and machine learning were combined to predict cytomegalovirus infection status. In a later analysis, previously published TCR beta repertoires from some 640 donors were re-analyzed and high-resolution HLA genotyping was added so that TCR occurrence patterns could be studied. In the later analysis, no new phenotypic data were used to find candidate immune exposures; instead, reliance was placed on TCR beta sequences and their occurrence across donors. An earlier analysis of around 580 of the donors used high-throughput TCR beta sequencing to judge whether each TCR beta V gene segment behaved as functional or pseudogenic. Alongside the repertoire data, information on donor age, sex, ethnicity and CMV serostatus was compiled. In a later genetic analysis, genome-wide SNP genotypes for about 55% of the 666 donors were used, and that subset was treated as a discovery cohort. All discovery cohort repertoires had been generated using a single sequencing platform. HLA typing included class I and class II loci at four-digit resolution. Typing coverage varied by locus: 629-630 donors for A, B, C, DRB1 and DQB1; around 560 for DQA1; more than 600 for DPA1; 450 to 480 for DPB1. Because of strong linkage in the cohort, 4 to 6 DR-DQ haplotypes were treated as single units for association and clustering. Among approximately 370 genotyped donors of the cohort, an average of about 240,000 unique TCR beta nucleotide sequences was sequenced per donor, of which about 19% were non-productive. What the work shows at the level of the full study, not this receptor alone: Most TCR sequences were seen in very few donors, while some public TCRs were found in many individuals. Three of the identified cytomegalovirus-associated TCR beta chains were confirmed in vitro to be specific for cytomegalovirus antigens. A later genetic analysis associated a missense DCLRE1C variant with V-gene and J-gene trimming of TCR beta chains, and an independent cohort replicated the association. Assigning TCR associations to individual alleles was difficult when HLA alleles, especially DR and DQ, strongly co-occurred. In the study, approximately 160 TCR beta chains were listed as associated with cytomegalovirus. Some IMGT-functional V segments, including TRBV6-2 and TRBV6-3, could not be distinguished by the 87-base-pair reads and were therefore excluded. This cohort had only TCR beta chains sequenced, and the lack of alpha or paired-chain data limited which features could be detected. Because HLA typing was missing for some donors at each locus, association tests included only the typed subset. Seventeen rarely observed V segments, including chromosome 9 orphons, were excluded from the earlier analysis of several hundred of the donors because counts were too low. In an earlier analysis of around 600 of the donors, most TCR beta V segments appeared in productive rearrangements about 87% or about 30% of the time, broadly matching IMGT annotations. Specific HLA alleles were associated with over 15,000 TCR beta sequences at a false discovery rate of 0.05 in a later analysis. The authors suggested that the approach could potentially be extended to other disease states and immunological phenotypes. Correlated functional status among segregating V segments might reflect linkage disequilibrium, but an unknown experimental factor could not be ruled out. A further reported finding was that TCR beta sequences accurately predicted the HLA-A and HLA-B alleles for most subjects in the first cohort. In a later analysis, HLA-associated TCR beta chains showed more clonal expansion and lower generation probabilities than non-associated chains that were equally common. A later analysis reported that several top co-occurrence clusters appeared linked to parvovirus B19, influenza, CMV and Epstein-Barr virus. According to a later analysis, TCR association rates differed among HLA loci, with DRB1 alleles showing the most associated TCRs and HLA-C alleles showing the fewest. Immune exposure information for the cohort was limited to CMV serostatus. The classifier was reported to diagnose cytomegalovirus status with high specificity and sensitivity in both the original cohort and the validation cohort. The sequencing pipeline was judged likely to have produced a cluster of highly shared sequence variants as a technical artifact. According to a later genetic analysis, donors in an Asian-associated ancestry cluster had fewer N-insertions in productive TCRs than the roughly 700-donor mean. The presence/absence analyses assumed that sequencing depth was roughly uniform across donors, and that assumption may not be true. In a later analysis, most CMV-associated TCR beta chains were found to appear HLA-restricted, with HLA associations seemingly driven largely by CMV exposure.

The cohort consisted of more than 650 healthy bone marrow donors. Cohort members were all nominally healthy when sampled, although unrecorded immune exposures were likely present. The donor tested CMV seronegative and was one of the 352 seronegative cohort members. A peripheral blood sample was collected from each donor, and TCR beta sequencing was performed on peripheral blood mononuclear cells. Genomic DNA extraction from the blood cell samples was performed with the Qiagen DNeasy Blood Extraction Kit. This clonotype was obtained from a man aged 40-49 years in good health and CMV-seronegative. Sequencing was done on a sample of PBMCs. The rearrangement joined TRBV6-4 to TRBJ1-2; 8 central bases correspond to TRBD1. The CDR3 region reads CASSSGGVSGYTF. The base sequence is TGTGCCAGCAGTTCAGGGGGCGTATCTGGCTACACCTTC.